This T cell receptor beta chain was sequenced during a study of cytomegalovirus exposure and HLA in healthy donors. Findings and limits, study-wide: Only CMV serostatus was available as immune exposure information.

The PCR employed 60 Vbeta primers together with 13 Jbeta primers. Produced via immunoSEQ multiplex PCR; TCRdb's table is partial and in-frame only. The table lists around 200,000 clones, roughly four fifths of them singletons, with about a tenth in the top ten. The V end lost 2 bases, the J end lost 0 bases, and 15 bases lay between the germline ends. The length of the CDR3 is 17 residues. Germline V gene sequence: CDR1 SNHLY, CDR2 FYNNEI. Though probably carrying unrecorded immune exposures, donors were nominally healthy at sampling. Worth noting for this clone: No antigen is known for it.

This receptor was identified in a woman aged 45-65 years in good health and CMV-seropositive. The V gene is TRBV2, the J gene TRBJ2-3; D might be TRBD2 (6 bases). Sequences were obtained from PBMCs. CDR3 nucleotide sequence: TGTGCCAGCAGTGAACGCTTGCTGCGGGGAAGCACAGATACGCAGTATTTT. The encoded protein is CASSERLLRGSTDTQYF.